The rows below give T cell receptor beta chains drawn from one sample of a study of blood T cell repertoires in COVID-19. The repertoire was sequenced with immunoSEQ multiplex PCR; TCRdb's copy has only in-frame clones and lacks some. The table lists about 390,000 clones, approximately 87% of them singletons, with 10% in the top ten. The sequencing input was PBMCs or T cells enriched from blood (not recorded which). The source of these receptors is a woman between 50 and 59 years old who had recovered from COVID-19. Both conserved end residues are part of each CDR3. A D gene is named only where the DNA matches it firmly. A clone size is listed for some rows: how often the clone was seen (once, few, many), or a class if it is expanded.

TRBJ2-1	TRBV24-1	NA	NA	TGTGCCACCAGTGATTTCCAGAAAACGCCCAATGAGCAGTTCTTC	CATSDFQKTPNEQFF
TRBJ1-3	TRBV18	NA	TRBD1	TGTGCCAGCTCACCTTCGGTCGGACAGGTGGCCAACACCATATATTTT	CASSPSVGQVANTIYF
TRBJ2-1	TRBV4-1	NA	NA	TGCGCCAGCAGCCAAGCAGGGGCCCCTGGGGATGAGCAGTTCTTC	CASSQAGAPGDEQFF
TRBJ1-2	TRBV25-1	NA	NA	TGTGCCAGCAGTGGACATACAGGGTCCTATGGCTACACCTTC	CASSGHTGSYGYTF
TRBJ2-7	TRBV5-5	NA	TRBD1	TGTGCCAGCAGCATATTCACAGGGGCCTCCTACGAGCAGTACTTC	CASSIFTGASYEQYF
TRBJ1-1	TRBV29-1	once	TRBD1	TGCAGCGTGGGGACAGTATTGAACACTGAAGCTTTCTTT	CSVGTVLNTEAFF
TRBJ2-7	TRBV7-2	NA	NA	TGTGCCAGCAGCTTAGGGGGCGCTAACTCCTACGAGCAGTACTTC	CASSLGGANSYEQYF
TRBJ1-2	TRBV30	once	TRBD1	TGTGCCTGCCCCCACGGACAGGAAAACTATGGCTACACCTTC	CACPHGQENYGYTF
TRBJ1-2	TRBV3-1/TRBV3-2	NA	NA	TGTGCCAGCAGCCCCCAGGGGAAGCCGAACTATGGCTACACCTTC	CASSPQGKPNYGYTF
TRBJ2-1	TRBV7-6	NA	NA	TGTGCCAGCAGCTTAACAGTCAGGGCCTACAATGAGCAGTTCTTC	CASSLTVRAYNEQFF
TRBJ2-7	TRBV2	NA	TRBD2	TGTGCCAGCAGTGACGGGGGGGCTTACGAGCAGTACTTC	CASSDGGAYEQYF
TRBJ2-7	TRBV6-5	once	NA	TGTGCCAGCAGTCGGGGTATCAACGAGCAGTACTTC	CASSRGINEQYF
TRBJ1-4	TRBV7-9	NA	NA	TGTGCCAGCAGCACGACAGTCAATGAAAAACTGTTTTTT	CASSTTVNEKLFF
TRBJ1-2	TRBV5-1	NA	NA	TGCGCCAGCAGCTTGCAGGGGCCGGTTGGCTACACCTTC	CASSLQGPVGYTF
TRBJ2-2	TRBV6-5	NA	TRBD1	TGTGCCAGCAGTTATGGACAGGGGTCGGCCGGGGAGCTGTTTTTT	CASSYGQGSAGELFF
TRBJ1-2	TRBV28	NA	NA	TGTGCCAGCAGTCGACCAGGACATTACTATGGCTACACCTTC	CASSRPGHYYGYTF
TRBJ1-6	TRBV30	many	NA	TGTGCCTGGAGTGCACGAGGTTCATACTCCTATAATTCACCCCTCCACTTT	CAWSARGSYSYNSPLHF
TRBJ2-7	TRBV27	NA	TRBD1	TGTGCCAGCAGTTTGTTGGACAGGTCTTACGAGCAGTACTTC	CASSLLDRSYEQYF
TRBJ1-4	TRBV7-9	NA	NA	TGTGCCAGCAGCCCGCGGGGGATGGTTGGGGAAAAACTGTTTTTT	CASSPRGMVGEKLFF
TRBJ2-5	TRBV19	NA	NA	TGTGCCAGTAGTATAGGAGGCACCCAAGAGACCCAGTACTTC	CASSIGGTQETQYF
TRBJ1-6	TRBV4-3	medium-sized	NA	TGCGCCAGCAGCCAAGAGGCAGGGTTCACTGATTCACCCCTCCACTTT	CASSQEAGFTDSPLHF
TRBJ1-1	TRBV7-9	NA	NA	TGTGCCAGCAGCTTAGATGCCAGCGCCACAAGGAACACTGAAGCTTTCTTT	CASSLDASATRNTEAFF
TRBJ1-3	TRBV19	NA	NA	TGTGCCAGTAGTTTACAGAGCAGCTCTGGAAACACCATATATTTT	CASSLQSSSGNTIYF
TRBJ1-2	TRBV25-1	NA	NA	TGTGCCAGCAGTGAGTCTTACTATGGCTACACCTTC	CASSESYYGYTF
TRBJ1-3	TRBV6-5	NA	NA	TGTGCCAGCACGGCAGGCTCTGGAAACACCATATATTTT	CASTAGSGNTIYF
TRBJ1-6	TRBV4-2	NA	NA	TGTGCCAGCAGCCAAGTTGCTGCAGGGCCGAGCTCCTATAATTCACCCCTCCACTTT	CASSQVAAGPSSYNSPLHF
TRBJ1-3	TRBV7-9	few	NA	TGTGCCAGCAGCTATAGTGTCGTTCCCTCTGGAAACACCATATATTTT	CASSYSVVPSGNTIYF
TRBJ2-7	TRBV4-3	NA	NA	TGCGCCAGCAGCCAAGAATTGGGGAGGTATTACGAGCAGTACTTC	CASSQELGRYYEQYF
TRBJ2-3	TRBV1	NA	NA	TGCACCAGCAGGCCCTACAGGGGGCCCTGGCTTACAGATACGCAGTATTTT	CTSRPYRGPWLTDTQYF
TRBJ1-2	TRBV30	NA	TRBD1	TGTGCCTGGAGTGTACGGATAAATGGGACAGCTTTTTATGGCTACACCTTC	CAWSVRINGTAFYGYTF
TRBJ1-3	TRBV6-5	few	TRBD1	TGTGCCAGCCGGGGACAGGGTGGTGGAAACACCATATATTTT	CASRGQGGGNTIYF
TRBJ2-3	TRBV4-1	NA	NA	TGCGCCAGCAGCCAAGAGTCTCGGGGGGCTTCCCTCACAGATACGCAGTATTTT	CASSQESRGASLTDTQYF
TRBJ2-7	TRBV7-2	NA	TRBD2	TGTGCCAGCAGCTCCCGGGGTAGCGGGGGGCCGTACTCCTACGAGCAGTACTTC	CASSSRGSGGPYSYEQYF
TRBJ1-2	TRBV29-1	NA	NA	TGCAGCGTTGCCTCCAGGCAGTCTGCGGGCTACACCTTC	CSVASRQSAGYTF
TRBJ2-5	TRBV19	NA	TRBD1	TGTGCCAGTAACCCTAAGACAGGGCAAGAGACCCAGTACTTC	CASNPKTGQETQYF
TRBJ1-6	TRBV27	NA	NA	TGTGCCAGCACGGGCGGGAGCTCCTATAATTCACCCCTCCACTTT	CASTGGSSYNSPLHF
TRBJ1-2	TRBV6-5	NA	NA	TGTGCCAGCAGCCCGACAGTTAACTATGGCTACACCTTC	CASSPTVNYGYTF
TRBJ1-1	TRBV9	NA	TRBD1	TGTGCCAGCAGCGGGAAACAGGGGACTGAAGCTTTCTTT	CASSGKQGTEAFF
TRBJ1-1	TRBV6-5	NA	NA	TGTGCCAGCAAGTTAGGCGGGAACACTGAAGCTTTCTTT	CASKLGGNTEAFF
TRBJ2-1	TRBV7-2	NA	TRBD2	TGTGCCAGCAGCTTCACTAGCGGGGGTGAGCAGTTCTTC	CASSFTSGGEQFF
TRBJ1-5	TRBV4-1	NA	NA	TGCGCCAGCAGCCAAGACTCCCTCGGACACCAGCCCCAGCATTTT	CASSQDSLGHQPQHF
TRBJ1-1	TRBV19	NA	NA	TGTGCCAGTAGTCTTTTGGGCTCGGGGGGCGGTTCAGCTTTCTTT	CASSLLGSGGGSAFF
TRBJ2-2	TRBV2	NA	TRBD1	TGTGCCAGCAGTGAAGGAGGGGGCGGTGTCACCGGGGAGCTGTTTTTT	CASSEGGGGVTGELFF